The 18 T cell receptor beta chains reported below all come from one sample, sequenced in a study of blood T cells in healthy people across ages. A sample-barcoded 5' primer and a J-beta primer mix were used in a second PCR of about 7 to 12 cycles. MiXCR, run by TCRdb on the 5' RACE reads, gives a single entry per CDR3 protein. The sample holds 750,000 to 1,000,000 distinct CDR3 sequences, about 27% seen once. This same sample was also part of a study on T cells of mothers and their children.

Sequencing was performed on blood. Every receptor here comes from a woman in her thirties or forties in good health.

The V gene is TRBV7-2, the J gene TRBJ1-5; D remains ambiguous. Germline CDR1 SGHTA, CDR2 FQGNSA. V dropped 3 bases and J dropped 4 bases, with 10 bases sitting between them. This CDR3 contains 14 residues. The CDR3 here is CASSFRAANQPQHF. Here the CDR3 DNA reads TGTGCCAGCAGCTTTAGGGCAGCTAATCAGCCCCAGCATTTT.

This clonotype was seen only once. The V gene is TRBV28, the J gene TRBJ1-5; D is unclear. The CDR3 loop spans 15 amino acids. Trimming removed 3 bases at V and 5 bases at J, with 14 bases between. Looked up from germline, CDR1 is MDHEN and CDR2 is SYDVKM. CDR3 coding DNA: TGTGCCAGCAGTTTTCAGCGGGAGAGGGATCAGCCCCAGCATTTT. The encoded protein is CASSFQRERDQPQHF.

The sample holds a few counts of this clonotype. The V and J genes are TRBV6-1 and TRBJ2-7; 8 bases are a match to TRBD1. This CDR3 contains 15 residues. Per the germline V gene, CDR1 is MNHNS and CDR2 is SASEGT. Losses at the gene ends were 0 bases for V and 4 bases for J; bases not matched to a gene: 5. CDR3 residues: CASSEAGTGNYEQYF. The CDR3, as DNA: TGTGCCAGCAGTGAAGCGGGGACAGGAAATTACGAGCAGTACTTC.

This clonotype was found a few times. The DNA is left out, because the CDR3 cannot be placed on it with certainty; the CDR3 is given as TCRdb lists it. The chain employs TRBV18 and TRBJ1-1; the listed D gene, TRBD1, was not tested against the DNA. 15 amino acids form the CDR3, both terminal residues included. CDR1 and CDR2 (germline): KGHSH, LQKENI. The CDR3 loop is CASSPVGQGARISFF.

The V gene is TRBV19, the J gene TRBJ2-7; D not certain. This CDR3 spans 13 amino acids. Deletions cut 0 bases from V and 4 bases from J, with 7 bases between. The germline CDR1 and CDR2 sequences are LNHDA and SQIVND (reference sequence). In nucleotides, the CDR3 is TGTGCCAGTAGTATAGACCTTCTATACGAGCAGTACTTC. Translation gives CASSIDLLYEQYF.

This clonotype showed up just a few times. This chain's CDR3 is CASSATSGANFDEQYF. CDR3 DNA sequence: TGTGCCAGCAGCGCCACGTCCGGAGCTAATTTCGACGAGCAGTACTTC. This chain joins TRBV9 and TRBJ2-7; D unresolved. CDR3 length equals 16 residues. The V end was cut by 3 bases, the J end by 5 bases, with 21 bases between. Germline values: CDR1 SGDLS, CDR2 YYNGEE.

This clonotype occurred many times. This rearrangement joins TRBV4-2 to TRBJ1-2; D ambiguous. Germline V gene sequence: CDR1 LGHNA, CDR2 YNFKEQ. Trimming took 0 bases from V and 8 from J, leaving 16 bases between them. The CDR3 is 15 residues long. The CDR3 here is CASSQDPTESPGYTF. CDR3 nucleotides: TGTGCCAGCAGCCAAGATCCTACGGAGAGTCCCGGCTACACCTTC.

CDR3 DNA: TGTGCCGTTAACCCAGGGTGGGACACAGATACGCAGTATTTT. Its translation is CAVNPGWDTDTQYF. This chain connects TRBV19 to TRBJ2-3, with D perhaps matching TRBD1 (5 bases). The V and J ends lost 11 bases and 2 bases respectively, with 17 bases between them. CDR1 is LNHDA, CDR2 SQIVND, per germline (reference sequence). This CDR3 region has 14 residues.

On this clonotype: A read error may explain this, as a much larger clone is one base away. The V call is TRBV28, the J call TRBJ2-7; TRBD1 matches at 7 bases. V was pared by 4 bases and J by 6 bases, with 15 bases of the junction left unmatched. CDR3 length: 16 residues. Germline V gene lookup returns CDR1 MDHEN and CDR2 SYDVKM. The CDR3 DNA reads TGTGCCAGCAGTTCAGTCCTGGGACAGACAGACTGCGAGCAGTACTTC. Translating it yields CASSSVLGQTDCEQYF.

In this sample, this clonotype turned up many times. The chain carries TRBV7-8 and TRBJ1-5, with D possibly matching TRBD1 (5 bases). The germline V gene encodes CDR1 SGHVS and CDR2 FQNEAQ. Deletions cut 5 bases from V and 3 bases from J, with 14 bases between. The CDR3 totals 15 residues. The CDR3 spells CASSPVWGSNQPQHF. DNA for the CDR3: TGTGCCAGCAGCCCCGTTTGGGGGTCCAATCAGCCCCAGCATTTT.

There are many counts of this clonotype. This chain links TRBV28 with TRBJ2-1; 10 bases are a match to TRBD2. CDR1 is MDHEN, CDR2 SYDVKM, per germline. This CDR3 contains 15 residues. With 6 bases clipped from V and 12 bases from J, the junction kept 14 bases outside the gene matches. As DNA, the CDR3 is TGTGCCAGCAGCTTAGGCGCCCAGCGGGGGGGCCGGCAGTTCTTC. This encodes CASSLGAQRGGRQFF.

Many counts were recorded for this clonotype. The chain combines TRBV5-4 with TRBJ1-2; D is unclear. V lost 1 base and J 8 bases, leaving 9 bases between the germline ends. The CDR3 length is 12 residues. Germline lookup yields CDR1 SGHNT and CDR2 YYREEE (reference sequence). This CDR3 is CASSLTRDGYTF. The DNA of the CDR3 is TGTGCCAGCAGCTTGACCCGAGACGGCTACACCTTC.

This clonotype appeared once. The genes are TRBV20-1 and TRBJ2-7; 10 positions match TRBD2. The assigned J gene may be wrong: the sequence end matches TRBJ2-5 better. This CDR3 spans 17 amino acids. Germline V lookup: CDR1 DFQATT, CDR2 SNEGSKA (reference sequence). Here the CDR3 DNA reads TGCAGTGCTAGAGATGGGAGTAGCGGGAGGCAGTACGGGACCCAGTACTTC. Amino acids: CSARDGSSGRQYGTQYF.

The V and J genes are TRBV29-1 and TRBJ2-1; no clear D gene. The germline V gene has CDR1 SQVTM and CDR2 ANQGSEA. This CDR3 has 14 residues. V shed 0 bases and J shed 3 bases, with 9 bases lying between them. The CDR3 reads CSVEDRGSYNEQFF. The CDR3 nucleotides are TGCAGCGTTGAAGATCGCGGCAGCTACAATGAGCAGTTCTTC.

The CDR3 DNA reads as TGCAGTGCTCCCAGCACCCTGGCGAACTATGGCTACACCTTC. This sequence encodes CSAPSTLANYGYTF. This sequence joins TRBV20-1 and TRBJ1-2; D remains unclear. V was cut by 5 bases and J by 2 bases, with 15 bases left in between. The CDR3 loop spans 14 amino acids. Germline loops: CDR1 DFQATT, CDR2 SNEGSKA (reference sequence).

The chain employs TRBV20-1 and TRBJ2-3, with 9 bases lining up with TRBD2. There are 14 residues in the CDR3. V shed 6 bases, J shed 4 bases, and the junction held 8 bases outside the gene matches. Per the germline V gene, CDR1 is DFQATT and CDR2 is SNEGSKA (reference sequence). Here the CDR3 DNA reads TGCAGTGCCAGACCGGGACTAGCTGCAGATACGCAGTATTTT. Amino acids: CSARPGLAADTQYF.

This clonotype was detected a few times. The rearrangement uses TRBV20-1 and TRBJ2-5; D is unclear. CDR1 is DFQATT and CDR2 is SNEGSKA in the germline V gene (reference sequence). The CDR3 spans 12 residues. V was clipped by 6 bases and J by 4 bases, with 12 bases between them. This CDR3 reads CSAPPDRETQYF. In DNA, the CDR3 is TGCAGTGCCCCGCCGGATAGAGAGACCCAGTACTTC.

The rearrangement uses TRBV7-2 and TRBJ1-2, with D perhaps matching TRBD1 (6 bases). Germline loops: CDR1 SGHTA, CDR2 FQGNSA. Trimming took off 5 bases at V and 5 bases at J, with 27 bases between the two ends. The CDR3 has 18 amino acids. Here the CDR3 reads CASSPGSRLGTPPYGYTF. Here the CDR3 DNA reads TGTGCCAGCAGCCCCGGTTCACGATTAGGGACACCTCCTTATGGCTACACCTTC.